The 17 T cell receptor beta chains below all came from one sample that was sequenced in a study of PD-1 blockade in classical Hodgkin lymphoma. Specified time point: newly diagnosed, previously untreated cHL patient sample. Data came from immunoSEQ multiplex PCR; TCRdb stores just in-frame clones and leaves some out. The sample shows approximately 17,000 clones, about nine tenths of them seen only once. Sequencing input: peripheral blood mononuclear cells (PBMCs). Every receptor here comes from a human donor with classical Hodgkin lymphoma.

V usage is TRBV4-1 and J usage is TRBJ1-1, with D unclear. Trimming pared 1 base from V and 8 bases from J, leaving 11 bases between. The CDR3 has 13 amino acids. Germline assignment: CDR1 MGHRA and CDR2 YSYEKL. CDR3 in amino acids: CASSQVGFLEAFF. The DNA of the CDR3 is TGCGCCAGCAGCCAAGTAGGGTTCTTGGAAGCTTTCTTT.

The V gene is TRBV11-1, the J gene TRBJ2-3, with 8 nucleotides matching TRBD2. Germline CDR1 is SGHAT and CDR2 is FQDESV (reference sequence). The CDR3 has 16 residues. With 4 bases clipped from V and 7 bases from J, the junction kept 13 bases outside the gene matches. CDR3: CASSWVGAGGRNTQYF. CDR3 coding DNA: TGTGCCAGCAGCTGGGTAGGTGCGGGAGGACGTAATACGCAGTATTTT.

The chain has TRBV5-4 and TRBJ1-2; maybe TRBD1 (5 bases). Trimming shortened V by 4 bases and J by 8 bases, and 15 bases separated the two germline ends. CDR3 length: 13 residues. CDR1 is SGHNT, CDR2 YYREEE, per germline (reference sequence). The CDR3 nucleotides are TGTGCCAGCAGCCATCCGGGGGAAGCGGGCTACACCTTC. It yields the protein CASSHPGEAGYTF. Drawing the rest from reference TRBV5-4 and TRBJ1-2, the complete variable domain is ETGVTQSPTHLIKTRGQQVTLRCSSQSGHNTVSWYQQALGQGPQFIFQYYREEENGRGNFPPRFSGLQFPNYSSELNVNALELDDSALYLCASSHPGEAGYTFGSGTRLTVV.

J is TRBJ2-7 and V is TRBV11-1; 10 positions match TRBD2. V lost 1 base to trimming and J lost 4 bases; unmatched junction nucleotides: 1. The germline V gene has CDR1 SGHAT and CDR2 FQDESV (reference sequence). The CDR3 runs 14 residues. In DNA, the CDR3 is TGTGCCAGCAGCTTAGGACTAGCGGGTTACGAGCAGTACTTC. Protein sequence: CASSLGLAGYEQYF.

V and J are TRBV7-7 and TRBJ2-3; D perhaps matches TRBD1 (8 bases). V was cut by 5 bases and J by 8 bases, with 14 bases left in between. The CDR3 runs 13 residues. Germline V gives CDR1 SSHAT, CDR2 FNYEAQ (reference sequence). CDR3 residues: CASSLQGGGTQYF. CDR3 bases: TGTGCCAGCAGCCTACAGGGGGGGGGTACGCAGTATTTT.

This clone was counted between two and nine times. The V call is TRBV25-1, the J call TRBJ2-5; TRBD2 might be the D (5 bases). Trimming removed 9 bases at V and 5 bases at J, with 19 bases between. Per the germline V gene, CDR1 is MGHDK and CDR2 is SYGVNS. There are 14 residues in the CDR3. The DNA of the CDR3 is TGTGCCAGTAACCCCTCTGAGGGAAAGGAGACCCAGTACTTC. Translating gives CASNPSEGKETQYF.

This clone showed up just once. The rearrangement joins TRBV14 to TRBJ2-7, with D unclear. With 5 bases removed from V and 2 bases from J, the gap between germline ends came to 10 bases. Per the germline V gene, CDR1 is SGHDN and CDR2 is FVKESK. CDR3 size: 13 residues. CDR3 DNA: TGTGCCAGCAGCAAGCTTATGACCTACGAGCAGTACTTC. Residues: CASSKLMTYEQYF. The full variable domain, rest sourced from reference TRBV14 and TRBJ2-7, is EAGVTQFPSHSVIEKGQTVTLRCDPISGHDNLYWYRRVMGKEIKFLLHFVKESKQDESGMPNNRFLAERTGGTYSTLKVQPAELEDSGVYFCASSKLMTYEQYFGPGTRLTVT.

The genes are TRBV29-1 and TRBJ1-1; D gene uncertain. The V gene's germline CDR1 is SQVTM and CDR2 ANQGSEA. This CDR3 region has 13 residues. The V and J ends lost 7 bases and 0 bases respectively, with 12 bases between them. CDR3 DNA: TGCAGCGGTTCGTTTGGGCTGAACACTGAAGCTTTCTTT. This encodes CSGSFGLNTEAFF.

The chain carries TRBV28 and TRBJ2-2; D is tentatively TRBD1 or TRBD2 (5 bases each). Germline V CDR1 and CDR2: MDHEN, SYDVKM. V gave up 1 base and J gave up 0 bases, with 18 bases separating them. The CDR3 is made up of 19 amino acids. The CDR3 loop is CASSLFFAPGTANTGELFF. The CDR3, as DNA: TGTGCCAGCAGTTTATTTTTTGCCCCCGGGACGGCGAACACCGGGGAGCTGTTTTTT.

There are a few counts of this clone. The rearrangement joins TRBV28 to TRBJ1-4; D is unresolved. Trimming left V 6 bases short and J 0 bases short, with 5 bases between. CDR3 length: 13 amino acids. The V gene's germline CDR1 is MDHEN and CDR2 SYDVKM. This CDR3 is CASRTSTNEKLFF. In DNA form, the CDR3 reads TGTGCCAGCAGGACATCAACTAATGAAAAACTGTTTTTT.

In this sample, this clone turned up once. The chain joins TRBV5-4 to TRBJ1-1; a possible D gene is TRBD1 (6 bases). The CDR3 covers 17 residues. V was clipped by 4 bases and J by 2 bases, with 21 bases between them. The germline gives CDR1 SGHNT, CDR2 YYREEE (reference sequence). In DNA, the CDR3 is TGTGCCAGCAGCCCACGTCCGGGGGGGGCTGGAAACACTGAAGCTTTCTTT. It yields the protein CASSPRPGGAGNTEAFF.

The count of this clone is one. The chain has TRBV13 and TRBJ2-1; TRBD1 is a possible D gene (6 bases). Germline V gene sequence: CDR1 PRHDT, CDR2 FYEKMQ (reference sequence). CDR3 length equals 17 residues. V lost 7 bases, J lost 0 bases, and 19 bases lay in between. CDR3 sequence reads: CASTSQGYPSSYNEQFF. CDR3 bases: TGTGCCAGCACCTCCCAGGGGTATCCGAGCTCCTACAATGAGCAGTTCTTC.

V gene TRBV29-1 combines with J gene TRBJ2-3; D may be TRBD1 (6 bases). This CDR3 comprises 17 residues. Germline CDR1 SQVTM, CDR2 ANQGSEA. Trimming took 2 bases from V and 4 from J, leaving 22 bases between them. The CDR3 coding sequence is TGCAGCGTTGAACCGACGAACAGGGTGCGGTTAGCAGATACGCAGTATTTT. Translated, it gives CSVEPTNRVRLADTQYF.

This clone came up once. This CDR3 is CAWSGNREQYF. As DNA, the CDR3 is TGTGCCTGGAGTGGGAATCGCGAGCAGTACTTC. The chain is built from TRBV30 and TRBJ2-7; no clear D. Between the trimmed V and J ends, which lost 1 base and 6 bases, there was a span of 7 bases. The CDR3 has 11 amino acids. Germline assignment: CDR1 GTSNPN and CDR2 SVGIG (reference sequence).

The sample holds one count of this clone. The V and J genes are TRBV15 and TRBJ2-7; the D call may be TRBD1 or TRBD2 (5 bases each). The ends were cut back, 1 base at V and 1 base at J, with 14 bases in the middle. This CDR3 is built from 16 residues. The germline gives CDR1 LNHNV, CDR2 YYDKDF (reference sequence). This CDR3 is CATSRGSEDTSYEQYF. The DNA of the CDR3 is TGTGCCACCAGCAGAGGTTCGGAGGACACTTCCTACGAGCAGTACTTC.

The J gene is TRBJ2-7, the V gene TRBV15; D remains unclear. The V gene's germline CDR1 is LNHNV and CDR2 YYDKDF (reference sequence). The CDR3 covers 14 residues. Trimming removed 0 bases at V and 1 base at J, with 7 bases between. CDR3 sequence reads: CATSRDRFSYEQYF. In nucleotides, the CDR3 is TGTGCCACCAGCAGAGACAGGTTTTCCTACGAGCAGTACTTC.

The chain is built from TRBV7-6 and TRBJ1-3; no definite D call. Trimming left V 1 base short and J 8 bases short, with 12 bases between. This CDR3 contains 14 residues. Germline values: CDR1 SGHVS, CDR2 FNYEAQ. CDR3 protein: CASSLDVGEDTIYF. The CDR3, as DNA: TGTGCCAGCAGCTTAGATGTGGGTGAAGACACCATATATTTT.